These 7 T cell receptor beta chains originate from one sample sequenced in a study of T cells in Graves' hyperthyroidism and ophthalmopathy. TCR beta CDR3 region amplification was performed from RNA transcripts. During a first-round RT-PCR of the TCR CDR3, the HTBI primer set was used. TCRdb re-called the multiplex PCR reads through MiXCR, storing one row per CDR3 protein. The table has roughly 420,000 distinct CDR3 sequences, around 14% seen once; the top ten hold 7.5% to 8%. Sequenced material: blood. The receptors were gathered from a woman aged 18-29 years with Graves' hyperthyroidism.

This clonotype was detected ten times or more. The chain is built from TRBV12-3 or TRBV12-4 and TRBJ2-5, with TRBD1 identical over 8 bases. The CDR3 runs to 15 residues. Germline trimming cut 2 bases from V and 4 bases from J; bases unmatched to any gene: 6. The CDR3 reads CASSLTDREIETQYF. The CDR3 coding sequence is TGTGCCAGCAGTTTAACGGACAGGGAAATAGAGACCCAGTACTTC.

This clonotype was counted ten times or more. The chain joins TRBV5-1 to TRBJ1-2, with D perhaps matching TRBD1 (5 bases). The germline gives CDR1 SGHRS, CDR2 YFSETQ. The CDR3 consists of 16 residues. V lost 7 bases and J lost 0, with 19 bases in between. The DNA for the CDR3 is TGCGCCAGCGGCGGGGCCTCGGGTGGTTCTAACTATGGCTACACCTTC. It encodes CASGGASGGSNYGYTF.

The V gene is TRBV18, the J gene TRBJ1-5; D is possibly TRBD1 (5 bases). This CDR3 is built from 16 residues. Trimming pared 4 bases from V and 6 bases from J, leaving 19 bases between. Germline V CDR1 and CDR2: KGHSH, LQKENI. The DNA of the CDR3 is TGTGCCAGCTCACGCGTCGCAGGGATGGTTGGTCAGCCCCAGCATTTT. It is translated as CASSRVAGMVGQPQHF.

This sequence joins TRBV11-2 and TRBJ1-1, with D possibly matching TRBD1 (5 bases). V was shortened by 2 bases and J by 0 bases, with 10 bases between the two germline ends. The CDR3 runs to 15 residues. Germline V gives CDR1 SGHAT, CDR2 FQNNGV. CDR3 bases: TGTGCCAGCAGCTTATCAGGGCCCTTGAACACTGAAGCTTTCTTT. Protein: CASSLSGPLNTEAFF.

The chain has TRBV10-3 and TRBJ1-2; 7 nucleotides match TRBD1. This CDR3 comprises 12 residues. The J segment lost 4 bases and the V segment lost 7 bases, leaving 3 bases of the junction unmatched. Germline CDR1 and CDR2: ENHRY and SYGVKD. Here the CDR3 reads CAITGDSYGYTF. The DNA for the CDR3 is TGTGCCATCACCGGGGACAGCTATGGCTACACCTTC.

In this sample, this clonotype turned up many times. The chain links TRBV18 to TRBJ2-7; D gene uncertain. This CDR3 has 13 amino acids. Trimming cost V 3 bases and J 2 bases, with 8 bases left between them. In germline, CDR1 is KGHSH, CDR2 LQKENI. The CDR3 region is CASSPPETYEQYF. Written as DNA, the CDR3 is TGTGCCAGCTCACCCCCGGAGACCTACGAGCAGTACTTC.

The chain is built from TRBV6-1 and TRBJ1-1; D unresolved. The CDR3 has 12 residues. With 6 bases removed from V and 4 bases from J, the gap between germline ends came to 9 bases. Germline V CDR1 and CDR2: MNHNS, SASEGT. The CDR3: CASSSMGTEAFF. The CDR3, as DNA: TGTGCCAGCAGCTCCATGGGCACTGAAGCTTTCTTT.